These 18 T cell receptor beta chains were all obtained from the same sample, sequenced in a study of T cell responses to AZD1222 COVID-19 vaccine (dated by TCRdb to about 2021). The method was the immunoSEQ multiplex PCR assay. TCRdb limited this immuneACCESS table to in-frame rearrangements with V and J called. A share of clones is missing; checked studies link under half to unresolved V genes, and the rest is unexplained. Present in this sample are about 150,000 clones, 70% to 90% of which were seen just once. The ten largest clones represent around 5% of the sample. The sample's time point label, in plain terms: baseline before first vaccination. This sample comprised peripheral blood, obtained on day 0 of AZD1222 vaccination. These receptors were collected from an adult in good health.

This chain uses TRBV10-3 with TRBJ2-7; D gene uncertain. Per germline, CDR1 ENHRY and CDR2 SYGVKD. V lost 2 bases and J lost 3, with 8 bases in between. The CDR3 runs to 13 residues. The CDR3 nucleotides are TGTGCCATCAGTGAGAGGCTCAGCTACGAGCAGTACTTC. Amino acid sequence: CAISERLSYEQYF.

This clone occurred once. The V and J genes are TRBV27 and TRBJ1-5, with D possibly TRBD1 on 5 matching bases. Deletions cut 3 bases from V and 7 bases from J, with 10 bases between. Germline-derived CDR1 and CDR2 are MNHEY and SMNVEV (reference sequence). CDR3 length equals 13 residues. The CDR3 sequence is CASSLQRGQPQHF. CDR3 DNA: TGTGCCAGCAGTTTGCAGAGGGGCCAGCCCCAGCATTTT.

This clone was seen a handful of times. The chain has TRBV6-4 and TRBJ2-1; D unclear. Trimming took off 6 bases at V and 5 bases at J, with 17 bases between the two ends. CDR1 MRHNA and CDR2 SNTAGT come from the germline V gene. This CDR3 spans 15 amino acids. The CDR3 region is CASSAYEAPNNEQFF. As DNA, the CDR3 is TGTGCCAGCAGCGCGTATGAGGCCCCCAACAATGAGCAGTTCTTC.

The chain joins TRBV7-9 to TRBJ2-7; TRBD1 matches at 8 bases. With V trimmed by 6 bases and J by 7 bases, 11 bases remained unmatched. The CDR3 totals 14 residues. Germline CDR1 is SEHNR and CDR2 is FQNEAQ (reference sequence). The CDR3 nucleotides read TGTGCCAGCAGTTCGACAGGGGAGTTAAGAGAGCAGTACTTC. Encoded protein: CASSSTGELREQYF.

This chain uses TRBV2 with TRBJ1-2, with D maybe TRBD1 (5 bases). The V end was cut by 2 bases, the J end by 7 bases, with 5 bases between. Per the germline V gene, CDR1 is SNHLY and CDR2 is FYNNEI. The CDR3 is 11 amino acids. CDR3 DNA sequence: TGTGCCAGCAGTGAACAGGGTGGCTACACCTTC. Translating it yields CASSEQGGYTF.

The rearrangement joins TRBV18 to TRBJ2-5; the D gene is possibly TRBD2 (5 bases). V was trimmed by 3 bases and J by 1 base, leaving 9 bases between them. CDR3 length: 14 amino acids. Germline assignment: CDR1 KGHSH and CDR2 LQKENI. The CDR3 DNA follows: TGTGCCAGCTCACCGGCGGGTGGCCAAGAGACCCAGTACTTC. This sequence encodes CASSPAGGQETQYF.

This chain's CDR3 is CASSLSGDGYTF. For the CDR3, the DNA is TGTGCCAGCAGCTTGTCAGGGGACGGCTACACCTTC. The gene calls are TRBV5-4 and TRBJ1-2; possible D gene TRBD1, 6 bases. Germline V gene sequence: CDR1 SGHNT, CDR2 YYREEE (reference sequence). The CDR3 totals 12 residues. V lost 1 base and J lost 8, with 9 bases in between.

The V and J genes are TRBV12-3 or TRBV12-4 and TRBJ1-1; no clear D gene. Trimming stripped 8 bases from V and 2 bases from J, with 12 bases between. This CDR3 has 13 residues. The CDR3 loop reads CASGLGSNTEAFF. The CDR3 DNA sequence: TGTGCCAGCGGGCTAGGGTCAAACACTGAAGCTTTCTTT.

The chain is built from TRBV27 and TRBJ1-1; D remains unclear. This CDR3 is 14 amino acids long. The V gene lost 3 bases and the J gene lost 1 base, with 9 bases spanning the gap. Germline V gene sequence: CDR1 MNHEY, CDR2 SMNVEV (reference sequence). The CDR3 nucleotides read TGTGCCAGCAGTTTCAACTTGGGGAACACTGAAGCTTTCTTT. This translates into CASSFNLGNTEAFF.

This chain links TRBV28 with TRBJ1-2; D not certain. V lost 4 bases, J lost 3 bases, and 3 bases lay in between. CDR1 is MDHEN and CDR2 is SYDVKM in the germline V gene. This CDR3 is 11 amino acids long. The CDR3: CASSSHYGYTF. The CDR3 coding sequence is TGTGCCAGCAGTTCACACTATGGCTACACCTTC.

The V gene is TRBV20-1, the J gene TRBJ1-1; D is undetermined. The length of the CDR3 is 15 residues. Germline V lookup: CDR1 DFQATT, CDR2 SNEGSKA (reference sequence). Trimming removed 3 bases at V and 0 bases at J, with 14 bases between. CDR3 protein: CSASKARTLNTEAFF. The CDR3 DNA sequence: TGCAGTGCTAGTAAGGCAAGGACCCTGAACACTGAAGCTTTCTTT.

The chain employs TRBV4-1 and TRBJ1-2; 9 bases fit TRBD1. Germline lookup yields CDR1 MGHRA and CDR2 YSYEKL. The CDR3 is made up of 18 amino acids. The junction had 14 bases not matched to a gene; V was cut back by 6 bases and J by 0 bases. The CDR3 reads CASRTLTGTGNSNYGYTF. The CDR3 nucleotides read TGCGCCAGCAGAACATTGACCGGGACAGGGAATTCTAACTATGGCTACACCTTC.

CDR3 sequence (DNA): TGTGCCAGCAGCTTAGTATCCCCGCCAAGCTCTGGAAACACCATATATTTT. Its translation: CASSLVSPPSSGNTIYF. This chain uses TRBV11-3 with TRBJ1-3, with D uncertain. Germline assignment: CDR1 SGHNT and CDR2 YENEEA. Trimming took 1 base from V and 0 from J, leaving 13 bases between them. The CDR3 is made up of 17 amino acids.

This clone was counted a single time. The chain recombines TRBV18 with TRBJ2-2; 7 positions agree with TRBD1. Germline V gene lookup returns CDR1 KGHSH and CDR2 LQKENI. V gave up 4 bases and J gave up 3 bases; unmatched junction bases: 5. There are 15 residues in the CDR3. The CDR3 DNA is TGTGCCAGCTCACTACAGGGGCTTGACACCGGGGAGCTGTTTTTT. Translation: CASSLQGLDTGELFF.

The J gene is TRBJ2-3, the V gene TRBV21-1; TRBD2, the D gene given by the table, was not confirmed from the DNA. TRBV21-1 is flagged as a pseudogene. The CDR3 is made up of 15 amino acids. The CDR3 bases are TGTGCCAGCAGATCCCTAGCGGATTCCACAGATACGCAGTATTTT. It translates to CASRSLADSTDTQYF.

The J gene is TRBJ1-4, the V gene TRBV3-1 (or the pseudogene TRBV3-2); 8 bases fit TRBD1. The germline V gene encodes CDR1 LGHDT and CDR2 YNNKEL (reference sequence). The CDR3 length is 16 residues. With 4 bases clipped from V and 3 bases from J, the junction kept 7 bases outside the gene matches. The CDR3 bases are TGTGCCAGCAGCCCGAGACAGGGGCGCGCTAATGAAAAACTGTTTTTT. This encodes CASSPRQGRANEKLFF.

The chain is built from TRBV5-6 and TRBJ2-7, with TRBD1 identical over 9 bases. The CDR3 loop spans 15 amino acids. V shed 0 bases, J shed 4 bases, and the junction held 5 bases outside the gene matches. CDR1 is SGHDT and CDR2 is YYEEEE in the germline V gene. The CDR3 DNA follows: TGTGCCAGCAGCTTGGACAGGGGGCTCGCATACGAGCAGTACTTC. Its translation: CASSLDRGLAYEQYF.

The chain is built from TRBV7-9 and TRBJ2-1; D not resolved. This CDR3 region has 17 residues. With 1 base removed from V and 0 bases from J, the gap between germline ends came to 13 bases. Germline values: CDR1 SEHNR, CDR2 FQNEAQ (reference sequence). As DNA, the CDR3 is TGTGCCAGCAGCTTAGGGGTTGGCCAGAGCTCCTACAATGAGCAGTTCTTC. Its protein is CASSLGVGQSSYNEQFF.